This T cell receptor (beta chain) was captured in a study of cytomegalovirus exposure and HLA in healthy donors. V dropped 4 bases and J dropped 2; count of bases not matched to a gene: 7. CDR3 length equals 15 residues. The V gene's germline CDR1 is SGHDT and CDR2 YYEEEE. PCR involved 60 Vbeta and 13 Jbeta primers. Assay used: immunoSEQ multiplex PCR; TCRdb lists only in-frame clones, some missing. The sample has 180,000 or so clones; roughly 82% are singletons. This chain links TRBV5-6 with TRBJ2-3; 7 bases map to TRBD2. This clonotype originated in a man aged 35 to 55 in good health and CMV-seronegative. Sequenced input: PBMCs. DNA of the CDR3: TGTGCCAGCAGCCTGGAGACTAGCCCCACAGATACGCAGTATTTT. This translates into CASSLETSPTDTQYF.